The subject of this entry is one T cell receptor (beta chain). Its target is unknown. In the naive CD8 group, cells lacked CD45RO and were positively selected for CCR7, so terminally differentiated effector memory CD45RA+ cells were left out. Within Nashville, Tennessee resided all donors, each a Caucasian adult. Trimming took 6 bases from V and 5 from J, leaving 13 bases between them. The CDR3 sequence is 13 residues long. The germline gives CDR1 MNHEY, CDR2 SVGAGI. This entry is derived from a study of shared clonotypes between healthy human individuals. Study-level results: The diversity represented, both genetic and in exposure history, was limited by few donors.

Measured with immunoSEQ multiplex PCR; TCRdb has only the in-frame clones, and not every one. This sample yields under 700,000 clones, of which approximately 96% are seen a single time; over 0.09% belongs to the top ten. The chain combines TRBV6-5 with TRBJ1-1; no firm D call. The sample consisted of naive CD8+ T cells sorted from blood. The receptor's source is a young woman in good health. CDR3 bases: TGTGCCAGCAGCCTAATTGCGCGGACTGAAGCTTTCTTT. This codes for CASSLIARTEAFF.